The 9 T cell receptor beta chains presented below share a single source sample, sequenced in a study of regulatory T cells in long-lasting Graves disease. CDR3-region Arm-PCR and iRepertoire HTBI primers produced the TCR beta libraries. TCRdb analysed the multiplex PCR reads with MiXCR anew, one entry per CDR3 protein. The data show 390,000 or so distinct CDR3 sequences, about 11% seen once. Time point defined: newly diagnosed GD, antithyroid drugs for less than 3 months. PBMC-derived RNA was used for the TCR library. Another study also made use of these data, one on T cells in Graves' hyperthyroidism and ophthalmopathy.

Sequences were derived from peripheral blood mononuclear cells (PBMCs), sampled at new diagnosis, from a patient treated with antithyroid drugs. These TCRs come from a woman aged 18-30 years with Graves disease.

This clonotype has a handful of counts. The gene calls are TRBV4-2 and TRBJ2-5, with 7 bases that match TRBD2. The J segment lost 5 bases and the V segment lost 1 base, leaving 13 bases of the junction unmatched. CDR1 and CDR2 (germline): LGHNA, YNFKEQ. The CDR3 runs 17 residues. The CDR3 DNA is TGTGCCAGCAGCCAAGTGGGTTCTGGAGCGGGGAAGGAGACCCAGTACTTC. As protein: CASSQVGSGAGKETQYF.

This clonotype was found a few times. The chain is built from TRBV10-3 and TRBJ2-5, with TRBD2 identical over 8 bases. The V and J ends lost 10 bases and 5 bases, in that order; junction bases with no gene match: 6. The CDR3 loop spans 12 amino acids. Germline CDR1 is ENHRY and CDR2 is SYGVKD. For the CDR3, the DNA is TGTGCCAGCGGGGGGCAAAGGGAGACCCAGTACTTC. This encodes CASGGQRETQYF.

This clonotype was picked up many times. This chain joins TRBV20-1 and TRBJ2-5, with D unresolved. The CDR3 spans 13 residues. Trimming removed 3 bases from V and 2 bases from J, with 10 bases in between. Per the germline V gene, CDR1 is DFQATT and CDR2 is SNEGSKA (reference sequence). The CDR3 coding sequence is TGCAGTGCTAGTCTGGCGGAGCAAGAGACCCAGTACTTC. Protein: CSASLAEQETQYF.

Many counts were recorded for this clonotype. This rearrangement joins TRBV13 to TRBJ1-3; D not certain. The germline V and J ends were trimmed by 0 bases and 3 bases, with 18 bases remaining between them. This CDR3 comprises 18 residues. Germline lookup yields CDR1 PRHDT and CDR2 FYEKMQ (reference sequence). CDR3 DNA sequence: TGTGCCAGCAGCTTAGGACACAATATGATAGAGCTTGGAAACACCATATATTTT. This codes for CASSLGHNMIELGNTIYF.

This clonotype was observed at least ten times. The J gene is TRBJ1-1, the V gene TRBV6-5, with D possibly matching TRBD1 (5 bases). CDR1 and CDR2 (germline): MNHEY, SVGAGI. Trimming removed 2 bases from V and 0 bases from J, with 13 bases in between. This CDR3 comprises 16 residues. For the CDR3, the DNA is TGTGCCAGCAGTTACGACAGTCTGGGGTTGAACACTGAAGCTTTCTTT. This encodes CASSYDSLGLNTEAFF.

This clonotype was found a few times. V usage is TRBV12-3 or TRBV12-4 and J usage is TRBJ2-2; 7 bases match TRBD1. The CDR3 totals 18 residues. With V trimmed by 5 bases and J by 0 bases, 12 bases remained unmatched. CDR3 protein: CASSPPGQIYANTGELFF. CDR3 DNA: TGTGCCAGCAGTCCTCCGGGACAGATTTACGCGAACACCGGGGAGCTGTTTTTT.

This clonotype was counted ten times or more. V and J are TRBV20-1 and TRBJ2-3, with D perhaps TRBD2 (5 bases). This CDR3 has 15 residues. The V gene's germline CDR1 is DFQATT and CDR2 SNEGSKA (reference sequence). Trimming removed 7 bases at V and 2 bases at J, with 19 bases between. The CDR3 reads CSGNPWESYTDTQYF. The CDR3 region has the DNA TGCAGTGGAAACCCGTGGGAGTCATACACAGATACGCAGTATTTT.

This clonotype was seen at least ten times. The chain joins TRBV10-3 to TRBJ2-7; 7 bases fit TRBD2. The CDR3 has 14 residues. The J segment lost 0 bases and the V segment lost 11 bases, leaving 10 bases of the junction unmatched. The germline CDR1 and CDR2 sequences are ENHRY and SYGVKD. CDR3 region: CAHPFQRGSYEQYV. The DNA of the CDR3 is TGTGCCCATCCCTTCCAGCGGGGCTCCTACGAGCAGTACGTC.

This clonotype was seen many times. The chain recombines TRBV12-3 or TRBV12-4 with TRBJ1-1; D is perhaps TRBD1 (6 bases). The V end lost 8 bases, the J end lost 0 bases, and 13 bases lay between the germline ends. This CDR3 has 14 amino acids. The CDR3 sequence is CASSMGQVNTEAFF. In DNA, the CDR3 is TGTGCCAGCTCCATGGGACAAGTGAACACTGAAGCTTTCTTT.